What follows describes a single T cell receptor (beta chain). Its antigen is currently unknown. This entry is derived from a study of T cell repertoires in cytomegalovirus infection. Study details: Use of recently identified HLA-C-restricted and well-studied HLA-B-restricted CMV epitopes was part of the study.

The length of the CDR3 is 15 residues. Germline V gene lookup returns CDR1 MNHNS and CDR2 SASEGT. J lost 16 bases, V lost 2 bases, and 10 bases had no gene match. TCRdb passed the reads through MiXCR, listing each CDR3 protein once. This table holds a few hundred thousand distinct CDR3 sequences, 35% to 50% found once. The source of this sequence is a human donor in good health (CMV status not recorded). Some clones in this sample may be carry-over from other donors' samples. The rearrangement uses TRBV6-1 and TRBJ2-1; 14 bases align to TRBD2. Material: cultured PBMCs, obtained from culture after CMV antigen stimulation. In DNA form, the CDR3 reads TGTGCCAGCAGTGAACGGGGACTAGCGGGAGTTGTCCAATTCTTC. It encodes CASSERGLAGVVQFF.